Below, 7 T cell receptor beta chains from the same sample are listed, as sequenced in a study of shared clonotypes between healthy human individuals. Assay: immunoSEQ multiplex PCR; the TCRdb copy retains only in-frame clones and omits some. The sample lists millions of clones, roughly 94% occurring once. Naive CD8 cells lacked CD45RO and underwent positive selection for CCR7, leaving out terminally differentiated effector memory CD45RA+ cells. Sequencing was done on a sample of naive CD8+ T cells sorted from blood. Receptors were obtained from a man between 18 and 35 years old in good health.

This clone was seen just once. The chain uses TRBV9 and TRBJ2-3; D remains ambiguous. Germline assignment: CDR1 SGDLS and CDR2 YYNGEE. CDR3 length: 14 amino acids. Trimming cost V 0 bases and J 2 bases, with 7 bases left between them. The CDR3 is CASSVDQTTDTQYF. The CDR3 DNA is TGTGCCAGCAGCGTAGATCAGACCACAGATACGCAGTATTTT.

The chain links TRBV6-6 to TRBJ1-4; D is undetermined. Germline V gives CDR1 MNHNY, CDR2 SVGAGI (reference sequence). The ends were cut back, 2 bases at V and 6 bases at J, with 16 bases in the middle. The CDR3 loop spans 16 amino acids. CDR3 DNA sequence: TGTGCCAGCAGTTACGGGCTTGGGAGGGCTGATGAAAAACTGTTTTTT. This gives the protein CASSYGLGRADEKLFF.

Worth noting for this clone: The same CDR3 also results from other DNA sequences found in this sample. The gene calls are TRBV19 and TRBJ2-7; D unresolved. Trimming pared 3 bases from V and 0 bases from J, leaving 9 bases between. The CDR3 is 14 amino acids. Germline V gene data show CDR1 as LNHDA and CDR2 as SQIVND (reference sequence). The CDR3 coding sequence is TGTGCCAGTAGTATCGACGTAGGCTCCTACGAGCAGTACTTC. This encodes CASSIDVGSYEQYF.

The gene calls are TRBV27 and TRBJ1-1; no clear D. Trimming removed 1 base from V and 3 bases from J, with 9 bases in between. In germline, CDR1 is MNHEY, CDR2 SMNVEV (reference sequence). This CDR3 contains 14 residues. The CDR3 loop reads CASSLYATDTEAFF. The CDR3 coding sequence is TGTGCCAGCAGTTTATATGCCACGGACACTGAAGCTTTCTTT.

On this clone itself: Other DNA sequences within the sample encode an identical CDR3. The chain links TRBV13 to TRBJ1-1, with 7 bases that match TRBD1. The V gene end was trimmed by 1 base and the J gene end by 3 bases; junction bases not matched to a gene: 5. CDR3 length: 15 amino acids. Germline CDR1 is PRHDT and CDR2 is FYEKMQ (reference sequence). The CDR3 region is CASSLDRGRDTEAFF. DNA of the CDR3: TGTGCCAGCAGCTTAGATAGGGGGCGGGACACTGAAGCTTTCTTT. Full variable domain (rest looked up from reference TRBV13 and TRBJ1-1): AAGVIQSPRHLIKEKRETATLKCYPIPRHDTVYWYQQGPGQDPQFLISFYEKMQSDKGSIPDRFSAQQFSDYHSELNMSSLELGDSALYFCASSLDRGRDTEAFFGQGTRLTVV.

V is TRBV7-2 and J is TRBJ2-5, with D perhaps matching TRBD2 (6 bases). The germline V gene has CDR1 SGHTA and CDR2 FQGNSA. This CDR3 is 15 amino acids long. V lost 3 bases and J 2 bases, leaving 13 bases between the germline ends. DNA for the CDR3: TGTGCCAGCAGCTTTCCCGGGACTGTTCAAGAGACCCAGTACTTC. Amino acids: CASSFPGTVQETQYF.

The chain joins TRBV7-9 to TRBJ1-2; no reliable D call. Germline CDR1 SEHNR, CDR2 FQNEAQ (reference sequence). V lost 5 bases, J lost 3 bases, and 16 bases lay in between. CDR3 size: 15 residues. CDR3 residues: CASSTPEVPYYGYTF. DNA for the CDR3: TGTGCCAGCAGCACGCCAGAGGTCCCTTACTATGGCTACACCTTC.